The sequence of this T cell receptor beta chain was determined in a study of cytomegalovirus exposure and HLA in healthy donors. Study-level points and caveats: According to the study, some 160 TCR beta chains were cytomegalovirus-associated.

Profiled with immunoSEQ multiplex PCR; TCRdb holds only in-frame clones, not every one. The data contain some 69,000 clones, more than 95% of them singletons. Remarks on this clone: The antigen is not known.

Losses at the gene ends were 8 bases for V and 10 bases for J; bases not matched to a gene: 8. CDR3 length equals 13 residues. Germline V gene sequence: CDR1 MNHEY, CDR2 SVGAGI. Sample: PBMCs. The chain is built from TRBV6-5 and TRBJ1-6; TRBD1 matches at 7 bases. This clonotype was obtained from a man younger than 35 in good health and CMV-seronegative. The chain's CDR3 is CASESGGQSPLHF. The DNA of the CDR3 is TGTGCCAGCGAGTCAGGGGGTCAATCACCCCTCCACTTT.